This record concerns one T cell receptor (beta chain) sequence. Its antigen is unknown. These data belong to a study of human T cells and chemical hapten exposure. Study information: Each patient's scalp received weekly diphenylcyclopropenone throughout the roughly 23-week study.

In germline, CDR1 is DFQATT, CDR2 SNEGSKA (reference sequence). CDR3 length: 15 residues. The V end was cut by 3 bases, the J end by 3 bases, with 14 bases between. What the library attached to individual cDNA molecules were unique molecular identifiers. TCRdb analysed the RACE reads with MiXCR anew, one entry per CDR3 protein. The sample holds about 140,000 distinct CDR3 sequences, 12% seen once. Study findings and constraints: With regard to DPC sensitization, TCRs above 1 in 1000 frequency did not change.

As to time point: patch test 2, 6 weeks after DPC sensitization. The treatment: therapeutic diphenylcyclopropenone sensitization with weekly scalp DPC. Material: whole blood, obtained in connection with sensitization to the hapten diphenylcyclopropenone (DPC). This TCR came from a woman between 50 and 59 years old with alopecia areata. Some clones in this sample may be carry-over from other donors' samples. This chain links TRBV20-1 with TRBJ2-2, with D unclear. In DNA, the CDR3 is TGCAGTGCTAGTATGCAGGACCTTTACACCGGGGAGCTGTTTTTT. This sequence encodes CSASMQDLYTGELFF.